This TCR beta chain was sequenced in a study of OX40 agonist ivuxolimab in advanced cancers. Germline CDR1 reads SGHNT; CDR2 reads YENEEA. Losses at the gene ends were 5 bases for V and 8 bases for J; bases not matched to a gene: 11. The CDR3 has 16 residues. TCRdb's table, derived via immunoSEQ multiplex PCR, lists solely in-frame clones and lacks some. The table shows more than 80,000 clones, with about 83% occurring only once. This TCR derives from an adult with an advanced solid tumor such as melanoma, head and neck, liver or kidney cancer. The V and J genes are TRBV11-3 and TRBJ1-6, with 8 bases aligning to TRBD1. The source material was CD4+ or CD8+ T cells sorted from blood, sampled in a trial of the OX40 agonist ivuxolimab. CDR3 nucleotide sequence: TGTGCCAGCAGCCCGGGGACAGGACAAGGGCATTCACCCCTCCACTTT. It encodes CASSPGTGQGHSPLHF.